The clone carrying this T cell receptor (beta chain) came up many times. This sample is drawn from a study of T-cell memory formation after mild COVID-19. The wider study: TCR clusters were mostly donor specific.

Germline values: CDR1 SGHRS, CDR2 YFSETQ. This CDR3 spans 14 amino acids. Trimming removed 0 bases at V and 2 bases at J, with 3 bases between. TCRdb re-called the 5' RACE reads through MiXCR, storing one row per CDR3 protein. This table has approximately 400,000 distinct CDR3 sequences, approximately 19% appearing once. This receptor was identified in a man aged 18 to 30 who had mild COVID-19 (a few samples of this study predate the infection). Cell type and time point are not known. V is TRBV5-1 and J is TRBJ2-6; D is undetermined. Source material: PBMCs or a T cell subset sorted from them (not recorded which). The CDR3: CASSLGPGANVLTF. The CDR3 region has the DNA TGCGCCAGCAGCTTGGGACCTGGGGCCAACGTCCTGACTTTC.